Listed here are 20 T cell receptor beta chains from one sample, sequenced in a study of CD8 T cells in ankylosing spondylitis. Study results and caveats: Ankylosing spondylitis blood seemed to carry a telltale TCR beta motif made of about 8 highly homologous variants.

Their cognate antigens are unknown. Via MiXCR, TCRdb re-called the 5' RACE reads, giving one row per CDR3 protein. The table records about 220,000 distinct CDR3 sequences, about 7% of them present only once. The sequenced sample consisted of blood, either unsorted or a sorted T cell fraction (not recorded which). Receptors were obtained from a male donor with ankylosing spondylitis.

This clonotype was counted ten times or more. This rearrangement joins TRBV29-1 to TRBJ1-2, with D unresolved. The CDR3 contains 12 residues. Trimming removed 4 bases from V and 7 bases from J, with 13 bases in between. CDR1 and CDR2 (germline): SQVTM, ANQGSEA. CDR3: CSVATAFGGYTF. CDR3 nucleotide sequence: TGCAGCGTTGCAACCGCATTCGGTGGCTACACCTTC.

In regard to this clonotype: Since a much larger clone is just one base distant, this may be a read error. CDR3 residues: CASSLRDMQYF. In DNA form, the CDR3 reads TGTGCCAGCAGCCTTAGGGACATGCAGTACTTC. V is TRBV7-9 and J is TRBJ2-4, with a possible D match to TRBD1 (6 bases). Germline V lookup: CDR1 SEHNR, CDR2 FQNEAQ (reference sequence). The CDR3 consists of 11 residues. The whole variable domain, remainder taken from reference TRBV7-9 and TRBJ2-4, is DTGVSQNPRHKITKRGQNVTFRCDPISEHNRLYWYRQTLGQGPEFLTYFQNEAQLEKSRLLSDRFSAERPKGSFSTLEIQRTEQGDSAMYLCASSLRDMQYFGAGTRLSVL.

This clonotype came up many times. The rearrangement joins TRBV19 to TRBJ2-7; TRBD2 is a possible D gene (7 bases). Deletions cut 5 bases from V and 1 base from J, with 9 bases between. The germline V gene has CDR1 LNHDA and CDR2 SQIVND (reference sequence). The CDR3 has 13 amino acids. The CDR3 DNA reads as TGTGCCAGTAGTGCGGGGGCGTCCTACGAGCAGTACTTC. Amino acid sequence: CASSAGASYEQYF.

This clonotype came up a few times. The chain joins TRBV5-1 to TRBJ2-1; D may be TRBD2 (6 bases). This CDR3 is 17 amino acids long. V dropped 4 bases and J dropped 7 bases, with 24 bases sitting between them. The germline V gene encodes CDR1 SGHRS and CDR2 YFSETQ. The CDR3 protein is CASSADYHGVGGNEQFF. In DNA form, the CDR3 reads TGCGCCAGCAGCGCCGACTATCACGGAGTGGGGGGTAATGAGCAGTTCTTC.

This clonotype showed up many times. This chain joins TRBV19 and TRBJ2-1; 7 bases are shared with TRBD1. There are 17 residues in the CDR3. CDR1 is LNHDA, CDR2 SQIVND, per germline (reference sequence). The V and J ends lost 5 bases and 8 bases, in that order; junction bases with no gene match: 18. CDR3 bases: TGTGCCAGTAGTCCTTCCCCCCTGGGACAGACGGGGTATGAGCAGTTCTTC. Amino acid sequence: CASSPSPLGQTGYEQFF.

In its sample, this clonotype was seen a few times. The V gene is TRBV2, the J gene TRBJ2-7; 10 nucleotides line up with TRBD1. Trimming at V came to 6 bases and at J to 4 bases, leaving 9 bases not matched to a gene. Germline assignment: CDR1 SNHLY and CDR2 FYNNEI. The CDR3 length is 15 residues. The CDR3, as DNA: TGTGCCAGCAGCGAGACAGGGGGCGTAGGATACGAGCAGTACTTC. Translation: CASSETGGVGYEQYF.

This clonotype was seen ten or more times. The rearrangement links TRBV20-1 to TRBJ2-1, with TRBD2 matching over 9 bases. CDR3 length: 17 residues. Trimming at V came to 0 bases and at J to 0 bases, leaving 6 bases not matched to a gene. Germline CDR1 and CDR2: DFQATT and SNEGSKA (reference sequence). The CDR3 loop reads CSARDLAGAISYNEQFF. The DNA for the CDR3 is TGCAGTGCTAGAGACTTAGCGGGAGCAATCTCCTACAATGAGCAGTTCTTC.

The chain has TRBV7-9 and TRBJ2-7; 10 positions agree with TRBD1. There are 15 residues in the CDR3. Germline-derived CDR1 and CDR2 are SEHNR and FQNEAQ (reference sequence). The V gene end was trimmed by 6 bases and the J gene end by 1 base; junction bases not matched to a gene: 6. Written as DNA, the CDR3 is TGTGCCAGCAGACCGGGACAGGGGTTTTCCTACGAGCAGTACTTC. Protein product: CASRPGQGFSYEQYF.

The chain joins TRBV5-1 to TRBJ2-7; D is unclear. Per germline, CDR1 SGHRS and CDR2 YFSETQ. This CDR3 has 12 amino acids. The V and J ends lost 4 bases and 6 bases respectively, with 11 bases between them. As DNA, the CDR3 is TGCGCCAGCAGCCCAACATGGAGCGAGCAGTACTTC. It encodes CASSPTWSEQYF. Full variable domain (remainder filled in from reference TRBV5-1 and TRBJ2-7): KAGVTQTPRYLIKTRGQQVTLSCSPISGHRSVSWYQQTPGQGLQFLFEYFSETQRNKGNFPGRFSGRQFSNSRSEMNVSTLELGDSALYLCASSPTWSEQYFGPGTRLTVT.

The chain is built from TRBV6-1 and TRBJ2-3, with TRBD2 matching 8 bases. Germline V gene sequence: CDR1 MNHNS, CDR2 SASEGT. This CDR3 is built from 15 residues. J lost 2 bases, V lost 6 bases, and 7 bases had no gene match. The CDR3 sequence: CASSPWRGDTDTQYF. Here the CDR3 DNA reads TGTGCCAGCAGCCCCTGGCGGGGGGACACAGATACGCAGTATTTT.

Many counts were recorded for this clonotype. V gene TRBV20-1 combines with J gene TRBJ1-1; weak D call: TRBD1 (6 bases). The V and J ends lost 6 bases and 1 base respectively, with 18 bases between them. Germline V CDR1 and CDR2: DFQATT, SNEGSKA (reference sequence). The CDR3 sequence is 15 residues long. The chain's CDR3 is CSAPGEDSPNTEAFF. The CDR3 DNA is TGCAGTGCCCCGGGGGAGGACAGCCCGAACACTGAAGCTTTCTTT.

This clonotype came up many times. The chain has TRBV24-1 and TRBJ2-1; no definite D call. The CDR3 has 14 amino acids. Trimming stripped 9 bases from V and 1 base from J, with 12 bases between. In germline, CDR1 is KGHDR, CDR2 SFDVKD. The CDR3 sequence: CATWNGRSYNEQFF. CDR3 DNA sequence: TGTGCCACCTGGAACGGCCGGTCCTACAATGAGCAGTTCTTC.

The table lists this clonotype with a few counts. This CDR3 reads CASSFPGQGVHEQYF. The CDR3 DNA reads as TGTGCCAGCAGCTTTCCGGGACAGGGGGTCCACGAGCAGTACTTC. The rearrangement links TRBV7-9 to TRBJ2-7, with 11 bases fitting TRBD1. V lost 3 bases, J lost 5 bases, and 6 bases stayed unmatched. There are 15 residues in the CDR3. Germline V lookup: CDR1 SEHNR, CDR2 FQNEAQ (reference sequence).

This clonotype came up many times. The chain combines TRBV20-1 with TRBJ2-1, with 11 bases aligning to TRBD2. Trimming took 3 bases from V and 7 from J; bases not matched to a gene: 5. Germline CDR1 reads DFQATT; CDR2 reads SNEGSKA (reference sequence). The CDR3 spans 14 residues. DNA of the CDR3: TGCAGTGCTAGGATAGCGGGGGGGCATAATGAGCAGTTCTTC. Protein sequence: CSARIAGGHNEQFF.

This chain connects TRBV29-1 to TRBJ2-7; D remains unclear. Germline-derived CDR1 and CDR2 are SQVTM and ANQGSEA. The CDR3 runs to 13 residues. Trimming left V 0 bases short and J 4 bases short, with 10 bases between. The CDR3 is CSVEDGGTYEQYF. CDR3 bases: TGCAGCGTTGAAGATGGCGGAACGTACGAGCAGTACTTC.

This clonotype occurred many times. The CDR3 DNA follows: TGTGCCAGTCGGAGGGGGGTAAGCAATCAGCCCCAGCATTTT. Residues: CASRRGVSNQPQHF. The chain recombines TRBV27 with TRBJ1-5; weak D call: TRBD1 (6 bases). V was cut by 9 bases and J by 1 base, with 13 bases left in between. CDR3 size: 14 residues. CDR1 MNHEY and CDR2 SMNVEV come from the germline V gene (reference sequence).

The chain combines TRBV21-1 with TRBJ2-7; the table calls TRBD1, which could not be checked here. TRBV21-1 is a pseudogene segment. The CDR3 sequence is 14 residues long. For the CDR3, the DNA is TGTGCCATACCTGGAGAGGGGGCCGGGAGCGAGCAGTACTTC. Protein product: CAIPGEGAGSEQYF.

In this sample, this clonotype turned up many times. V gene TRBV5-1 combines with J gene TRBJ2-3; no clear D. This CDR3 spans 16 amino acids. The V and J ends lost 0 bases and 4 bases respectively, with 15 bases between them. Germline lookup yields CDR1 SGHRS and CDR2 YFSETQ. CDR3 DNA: TGCGCCAGCAGCTTGGCCGAGGTCAAATCGGCAGATACGCAGTATTTT. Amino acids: CASSLAEVKSADTQYF.

The CDR3 region has the DNA TGCGCCAGCAGCCAGCGCCAGGGATTTGAAGTGTCAGAGACCCAGTACTTC. Encoded protein: CASSQRQGFEVSETQYF. The chain links TRBV4-1 to TRBJ2-5; possibly TRBD1 for D (5 bases). V lost 3 bases and J lost 4, with 21 bases in between. The CDR3 length is 17 residues. Germline CDR1 MGHRA, CDR2 YSYEKL.

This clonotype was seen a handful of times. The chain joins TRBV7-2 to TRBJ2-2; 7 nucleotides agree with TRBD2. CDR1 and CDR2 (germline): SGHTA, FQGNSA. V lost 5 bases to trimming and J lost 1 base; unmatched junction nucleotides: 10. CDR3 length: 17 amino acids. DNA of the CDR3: TGTGCCAGCAGCCAGAGGACTAGTTTGAAGAACACCGGGGAGCTGTTTTTT. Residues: CASSQRTSLKNTGELFF.